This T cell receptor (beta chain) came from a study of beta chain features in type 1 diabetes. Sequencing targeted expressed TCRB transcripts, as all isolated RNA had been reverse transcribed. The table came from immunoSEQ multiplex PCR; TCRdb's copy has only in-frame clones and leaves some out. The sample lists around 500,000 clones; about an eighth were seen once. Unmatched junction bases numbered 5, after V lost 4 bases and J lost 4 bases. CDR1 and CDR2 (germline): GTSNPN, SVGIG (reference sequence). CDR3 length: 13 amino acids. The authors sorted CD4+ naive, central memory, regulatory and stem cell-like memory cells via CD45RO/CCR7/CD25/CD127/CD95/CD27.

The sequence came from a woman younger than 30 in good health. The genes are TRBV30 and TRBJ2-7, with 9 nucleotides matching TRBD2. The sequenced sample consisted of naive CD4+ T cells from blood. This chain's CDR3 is CAWIPSGVYEQYF. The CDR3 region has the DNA TGTGCCTGGATTCCTAGCGGGGTTTACGAGCAGTACTTC.